This T cell receptor (beta chain) is drawn from a study of CXCR3-negative and CXCR3-positive naive CD8 T cells (dated by TCRdb to the late 2010s). Context from the whole study: In total, around 140 million TRB reads were obtained, corresponding to roughly 1.5 +/- 0.3 million reads per library. Diversity and physicochemical repertoire analyses covered 10 to 11 donors pooled from two independent experiments. TRBV-TRBJ cluster analysis included naive subsets from about five donors and memory cells from 3 donors.

The CDR3 sequence holds 17 residues, the cysteine and phenylalanine included. No DNA is listed. The germline V gene encodes CDR1 SGHRS and CDR2 YFSETQ. About this clonotype: Its cognate antigen has yet to be identified.

Each CD8+ T cell subset was flow-sorted in triplicate, with roughly 310,000 cells per subset placed directly into RLT lysis buffer. Naive CD8+ T cells were defined stringently as CD45RO-CCR7+CD27+CD95- to exclude memory contaminants. Using standard density gradient centrifugation, peripheral blood mononuclear cells were isolated from buffy coats. A FACSAria III was used to flow-sort naive CXCR3-negative and CXCR3-positive CD8+ T cells. Total RNA was extracted from sorted cells with an RNeasy Mini Kit. The sample was run on a NextSeq 550. The Human TCR Profiling Kit (MiLaboratory) was used to prepare UMI-labeled 5' RACE TRB cDNA libraries. The full amount of extracted RNA was used for cDNA synthesis, and the full amount of resulting cDNA was used for PCR amplification. Libraries were prepared in parallel with an identical number of PCR cycles. The study's processing was this. With a minimum of two reads required per UMI, MIGEC and MiXCR pulled out about 53,000 +/- 10,000 unique UMI-labeled TRB cDNA molecules from each library. On average, roughly 40,000 +/- 10,000 functional in-frame TRB CDR3 nucleotide clonotypes lacking stop codons were found per library. Diversity metrics, including normalized Shannon-Wiener and Chao1, were computed in VDJtools after downsampling to 5000 UMI-labeled TRB molecules per sample. VDJtools was used to calculate clonotype-size-weighted physicochemical properties of the central five CDR3 residues, namely interaction energy, strength, volume and Kidera factor 4. Following reprocessing of the reads by TCRdb, the data hold one row per CDR3 protein sequence and no DNA is available. These V and J calls are TCRdb output, not the study's own analysis. The sample table includes around 150,000 distinct CDR3 sequences. The top ten clonotypes cover around 0.41% of the sample.

Overall study results and their limits: CXCR3 expression partially decreased after cryopreservation, so most assays used freshly isolated PBMCs. Compared with CXCR3-negative naive cells, CXCR3-positive naive cells had TRB CDR3s with higher hydrophobicity (lower Kidera factor 4), lower energy, and higher strength and volume indices. Within the same donor, TRBV-TRBJ usage looked similar between naive CXCR3-negative and CXCR3-positive cells, but memory cells had distinct patterns. Both naive subsets had comparably high repertoire diversity, while memory CD8+ T cells had much lower repertoire diversity. Because surface CD5, which has been linked to self-reactivity in mice, was comparable between naive subsets, TCR interaction strength was also inferred from TRB CDR3 physicochemical properties.

The rearranged segments are TRBV5-1 and TRBJ2-3; lacking DNA, the TRBD2 call made by TCRdb goes unchecked. This sequence originates from a human donor in good health. Some clones in this sample may be carry-over from other donors' samples. The sequencing input was naive CXCR3+ CD8+ T cells from blood. In light of the paper, this sample's cell subset or site label describes: CD45RO-CCR7+CD27+CD95- naive CD8+ T cells expressing CXCR3 (TNR3+). The CDR3 loop reads CASSLDASGGVTDTQYF. When the CDR3 is completed using the reference TRBV5-1 and TRBJ2-3 genes on either side, the full variable domain is KAGVTQTPRYLIKTRGQQVTLSCSPISGHRSVSWYQQTPGQGLQFLFEYFSETQRNKGNFPGRFSGRQFSNSRSEMNVSTLELGDSALYLCASSLDASGGVTDTQYFGPGTRLTVL.